This TCR beta chain was captured in a study of CD8 T cells in ankylosing spondylitis. Study-level results: Disease-associated clones were CD8+ and fairly uncommon in peripheral blood.

Notes on this clonotype: Antigen unknown.

TCRdb itself ran the 5' RACE reads through MiXCR, one entry per CDR3 protein. The sample lists around 300,000 distinct CDR3 sequences, under 25% occurring once. Specimen: blood, either unsorted or a sorted T cell fraction (not recorded which). The TCR sequence derives from a female donor with ankylosing spondylitis or in good health (not recorded which).

The CDR3 DNA reads TGTGCCAGCACCGGTACCCATTCCTACGAGCAGTACTTC. Translation gives CASTGTHSYEQYF. V usage is TRBV5-6 and J usage is TRBJ2-7; D is unresolved. Trimming cost V 6 bases and J 1 base, with 11 bases left between them. The germline gives CDR1 SGHDT, CDR2 YYEEEE. The CDR3 covers 13 residues.